This is a list of T cell receptor beta chains from one sample in a study of cytomegalovirus exposure and HLA in healthy donors. Sequencing used immunoSEQ multiplex PCR; TCRdb keeps in-frame clones, though not all of them. Of 200,000 to 250,000 clones in the sample, around 81% were seen once. The source material was PBMCs. The source of these receptors is a woman in her sixties or seventies in good health and CMV-seropositive. Each CDR3 is given with its conserved first and last residue. A D gene is named only where the DNA matches it firmly. The size of a clone is reported for some rows only, either as once, few or many, or as a class for expanded clones.

>-|-|TRBJ2-2|TRBV5-1
TGCGCCAGCAGCTTGCCCCAGGCGAACACCGGGGAGCTGTTTTTT
CASSLPQANTGELFF
>TRBD2|-|TRBJ2-3|TRBV4-1
TGCGCCAGCAGCCAGGGGTATCTGGCTAGCGGCCTCACAGATACGCAGTATTTT
CASSQGYLASGLTDTQYF
>-|-|TRBJ2-2|TRBV29-1
TGCAGCGTTGATGGCGGGTCTAGGAACACCGGGGAGCTGTTTTTT
CSVDGGSRNTGELFF
>-|-|TRBJ1-3|TRBV7-2
TGTGCCAGCAGCTTAGAGAGGGCATACTCTGGAAACACCATATATTTT
CASSLERAYSGNTIYF
>-|few|TRBJ1-4|TRBV27
TGTGCCAGCAGTTTCTACCGACGGGGGGAGAAACTGTTTTTT
CASSFYRRGEKLFF
>TRBD2|-|TRBJ2-1|TRBV5-4
TGTGCCAGCAGCTCCCGTTCAAGCGGGAGGATACCCTACAATGAGCAGTTCTTC
CASSSRSSGRIPYNEQFF
>TRBD2|once|TRBJ2-7|TRBV27
TGTGCCAGCATCCACCGCCACGGGACTAGCTACGAGCAGTACTTC
CASIHRHGTSYEQYF
>TRBD1|few|TRBJ2-7|TRBV7-9
TGTGCCAGCAGCTTAGCCGGGACAGACTCCTACGAGCAGTACTTC
CASSLAGTDSYEQYF
>TRBD1|-|TRBJ2-6|TRBV5-6
TGTGCCAGCAGCTTTTGGACAGGGGGAACTGGGGCCAACGTCCTGACTTTC
CASSFWTGGTGANVLTF
>-|-|TRBJ2-7|TRBV9
TGTGCCAGCAGCGTAGGGGAGGCTTCCTACGAGCAGTACTTC
CASSVGEASYEQYF
>-|-|TRBJ2-2|TRBV28
TGTGCCAGCAGTTGGCCAAGGTGGGGCTCCAATCGGAACACCGGGGAGCTGTTTTTT
CASSWPRWGSNRNTGELFF
>-|-|TRBJ2-2|TRBV11-2
TGTGCCAGCAGCCCCCCCCTACTAGTAATCGGGGAGCTGTTTTTT
CASSPPLLVIGELFF
>-|-|TRBJ2-7|TRBV10-3
TGTAGCCTTAACTTCGGACAGCTCGTCGAGCAGTACTTC
CSLNFGQLVEQYF
>-|-|TRBJ2-7|TRBV6-1
TGTGCCAGCAGTGAACGGTCCGTAAGCTCCTACGAGCAGTACTTC
CASSERSVSSYEQYF
>-|-|TRBJ1-5|TRBV10-2
TGCGCCAGCAGTGAGCAGGGGAGGGGGTATGAGCCCCAGCATTTT
CASSEQGRGYEPQHF
>-|-|TRBJ2-7|TRBV5-6
TGTGCCAGCAGTTTAGTCGACAGGCCTACCTACGAGCAGTACTTC
CASSLVDRPTYEQYF